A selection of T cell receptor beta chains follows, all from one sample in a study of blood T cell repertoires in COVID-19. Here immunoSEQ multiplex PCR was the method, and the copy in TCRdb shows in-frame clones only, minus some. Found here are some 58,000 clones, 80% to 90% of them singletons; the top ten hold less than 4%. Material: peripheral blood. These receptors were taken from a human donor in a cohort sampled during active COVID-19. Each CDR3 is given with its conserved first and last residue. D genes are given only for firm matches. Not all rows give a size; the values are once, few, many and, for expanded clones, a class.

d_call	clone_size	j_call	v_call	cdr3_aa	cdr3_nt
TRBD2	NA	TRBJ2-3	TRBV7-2	CASHTAGGGRDTQYF	TGTGCCAGCCACACCGCGGGGGGGGGACGAGATACGCAGTATTTT
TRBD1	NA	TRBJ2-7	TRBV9	CASSPRTGSSYEQYF	TGTGCCAGCAGCCCCCGGACAGGGTCCTCCTACGAGCAGTACTTC
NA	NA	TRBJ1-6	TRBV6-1	CASSEARGSSYNSPLHF	TGTGCCAGCAGTGAAGCGCGGGGGAGCTCCTATAATTCACCCCTCCACTTT
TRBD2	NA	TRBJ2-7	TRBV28	CASNQLGLAGNYEQYF	TGTGCCAGCAATCAGCTAGGACTAGCGGGGAACTACGAGCAGTACTTC
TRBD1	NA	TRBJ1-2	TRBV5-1	CASRTGTGNYGYTF	TGCGCCAGCAGAACCGGGACAGGGAACTATGGCTACACCTTC
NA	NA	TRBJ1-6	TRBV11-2	CASSPNGRDSPLHF	TGTGCCAGCAGCCCCAACGGGAGGGACTCACCCCTCCACTTT
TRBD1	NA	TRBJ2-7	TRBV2	CASNIRTGNLSYEQYF	TGTGCCAGCAACATCCGGACAGGGAATCTATCTTACGAGCAGTACTTC
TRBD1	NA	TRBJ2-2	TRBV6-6	CASSRDRGKLFF	TGTGCCAGCAGTCGGGACAGGGGGAAACTGTTTTTT
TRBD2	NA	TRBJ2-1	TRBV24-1	CATSDPGLHEQFF	TGTGCCACCAGTGATCCGGGACTACATGAGCAGTTCTTC
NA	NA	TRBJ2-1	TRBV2	CASSGINEQFF	TGTGCCAGCAGTGGTATAAATGAGCAGTTCTTC
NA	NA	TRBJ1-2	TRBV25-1	CASSEIYGYTF	TGTGCCAGCAGTGAAATATATGGCTACACCTTC
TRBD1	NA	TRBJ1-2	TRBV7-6	CASSTQETGGTGYTF	TGTGCCAGCAGCACCCAGGAGACAGGGGGCACTGGCTACACCTTC
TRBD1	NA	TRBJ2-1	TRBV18	CASSPSGTGVNEQFF	TGTGCCAGCTCACCATCCGGGACAGGGGTCAATGAGCAGTTCTTC
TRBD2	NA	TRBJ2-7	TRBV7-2	CASSLGLAGGVGQYF	TGTGCCAGCAGCTTAGGACTAGCGGGGGGGGTCGGGCAGTACTTC
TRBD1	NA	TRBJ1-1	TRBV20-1	CRAQGGTEAFF	TGCAGGGCACAGGGGGGCACTGAAGCTTTCTTT
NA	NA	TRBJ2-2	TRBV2	CASSQYGGNTGELFF	TGTGCCAGCAGCCAATACGGGGGGAACACCGGGGAGCTGTTTTTT
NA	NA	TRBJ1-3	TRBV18	CASSPEQASSGNTIYF	TGTGCCAGCTCACCCGAACAGGCCAGCTCTGGAAACACCATATATTTT
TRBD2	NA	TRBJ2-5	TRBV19	CASSGTSGRVGETQYF	TGTGCCAGTAGTGGGACTAGCGGGAGGGTTGGCGAGACCCAGTACTTC
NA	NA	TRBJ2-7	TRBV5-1	CASSLASGWDEQYF	TGCGCCAGCAGCTTGGCCTCAGGGTGGGACGAGCAGTACTTC
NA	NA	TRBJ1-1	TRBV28	CASSSPGGRNTEAFF	TGTGCCAGCAGTTCTCCGGGGGGAAGGAACACTGAAGCTTTCTTT
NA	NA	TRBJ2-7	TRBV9	CASSPRGGGHEQYF	TGTGCCAGCAGCCCCCGGGGAGGCGGTCACGAGCAGTACTTC
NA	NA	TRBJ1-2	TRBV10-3	CAIRDSSPQFVTF	TGTGCCATCAGAGACAGCAGCCCCCAGTTTGTCACCTTC
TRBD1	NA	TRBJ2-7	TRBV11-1	CASSLDLTGGAYEQYF	TGTGCCAGCAGCTTAGACTTAACAGGGGGCGCATACGAGCAGTACTTC
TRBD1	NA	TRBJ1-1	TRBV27	CASSQDRDTEAFF	TGTGCCAGCAGTCAGGACAGGGACACTGAAGCTTTCTTT
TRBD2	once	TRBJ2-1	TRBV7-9	CASSLATSGRAYEQFF	TGTGCCAGCAGCTTAGCGACTAGCGGGAGGGCTTATGAGCAGTTCTTC
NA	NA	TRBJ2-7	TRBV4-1	CASSQQTGHTYEQYF	TGCGCCAGCAGCCAACAAACAGGGCATACCTACGAGCAGTACTTC
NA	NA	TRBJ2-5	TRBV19	CASSIVANFQETQYF	TGTGCCAGTAGTATAGTAGCAAATTTTCAAGAGACCCAGTACTTC
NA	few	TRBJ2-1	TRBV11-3	CASSRYLGDEQFF	TGTGCCAGCAGCCGCTACCTGGGCGATGAGCAGTTCTTC